The entry below describes one T cell receptor (beta chain). Its cognate antigen is unknown. The V and J ends lost 6 bases and 5 bases respectively, with 23 bases between them. The CDR3 is made up of 17 amino acids. The record originates from a study of shared clonotypes between healthy human individuals. Study as a whole: The study drew on two women and a few men aged 18 to 49 as donors.

It was at deep level that the assay was run. Across several immunoSEQ plates, the genomic DNA of each subset was split evenly. Repertoires were generated with immunoSEQ multiplex PCR, while TCRdb's copy carries only in-frame clones and drops some. The sample contains a few million clones, more than 80% of which appear only once. The study, taken as a whole, reports: Naive subsets typically showed greater estimated richness than memory subsets.

Sequencing used naive CD4+ T cells sorted from blood. The subset was: CD45RA+ positively selected. V is TRBV23-1 and J is TRBJ1-5, with a possible D match to TRBD1 (5 bases). TRBV23-1 is identified as an open reading frame with a role that is uncertain. The receptor comes from a man between 18 and 35 years old in good health. CDR3 protein: CASSRFGEGRRDQPQHF. The CDR3 DNA follows: TGCGCCAGCAGCCGATTCGGGGAGGGGCGAAGGGATCAGCCCCAGCATTTT.